The T cell receptor (beta chain) under discussion was sequenced for a study of CD8 T cells in ankylosing spondylitis. Overall study results and limits: A TCR beta motif made of fewer than ten highly homologous variants seemed typical of ankylosing spondylitis blood.

In TCRdb, the 5' RACE reads were re-called with MiXCR into one record per CDR3 protein. The sample has approximately 300,000 distinct CDR3 sequences, 7.5% to 9% seen once; the top ten hold more than 14%. In its sample, this clonotype was seen many times. What it binds is unknown. This CDR3 contains 13 residues. V shed 5 bases and J shed 6 bases, with 11 bases lying between them. The source material was blood, either unsorted or a sorted T cell fraction (not recorded which). The rearrangement uses TRBV12-3 or TRBV12-4 and TRBJ1-5; unclear D gene. This TCR came from a male donor with ankylosing spondylitis. The CDR3 DNA reads TGTGCCAGCAGTCCCTCTTTTAGTCAGCCCCAGCATTTT. It is translated as CASSPSFSQPQHF.